The rows below give T cell receptor beta chains drawn from one sample of a study of cytomegalovirus exposure and HLA in healthy donors. Some clones are missing from TCRdb's copy, which holds only in-frame ones; the method was immunoSEQ multiplex PCR. The sample yields 99,000 or so clones, about 86% seen once. The sequenced material came from PBMCs. Every receptor here comes from a woman younger than 35 in good health and CMV-seropositive. CDR3s include the opening cysteine and the closing phenylalanine or tryptophan. A D gene is named only where the DNA matches it firmly. Size values are once, few and many counts, or a class for expanded clones, and some rows have none.

clone_size d_call j_call v_call cdr3_aa cdr3_nt
NA NA TRBJ2-7 TRBV27 CASSLFPTGYEQYF TGTGCCAGCAGTTTATTCCCAACGGGCTACGAGCAGTACTTC
NA NA TRBJ2-7 TRBV7-9 CASSLVEEGEQYF TGTGCCAGCAGCTTAGTGGAGGAGGGGGAGCAGTACTTC
NA NA TRBJ1-1 TRBV18 CASLRGTLNTEAFF TGTGCCAGCCTCCGGGGGACGCTGAACACTGAAGCTTTCTTT
NA NA TRBJ1-4 TRBV6-5 CASSYGGRGREKLFF TGTGCCAGCAGTTACGGGGGCAGGGGACGGGAAAAACTGTTTTTT
NA NA TRBJ2-6 TRBV19 CASSYSSGANVLTF TGTGCCAGTAGTTACTCCTCTGGGGCCAACGTCCTGACTTTC
NA TRBD2 TRBJ2-1 TRBV10-3 CAISGGLAGGVGGNNEQFF TGTGCCATCAGCGGGGGACTAGCGGGAGGTGTGGGTGGGAACAATGAGCAGTTCTTC
once NA TRBJ1-2 TRBV7-9 CASSPWAGESYGYTF TGTGCCAGCAGCCCCTGGGCAGGGGAAAGCTATGGCTACACCTTC
NA NA TRBJ1-2 TRBV29-1 CSVYNRSNYGYTF TGCAGCGTTTACAACAGGTCTAACTATGGCTACACCTTC
NA TRBD2 TRBJ2-1 TRBV5-1 CASSGLRGGQVSYNEQFF TGCGCCAGCAGCGGTCTGCGGGGGGGCCAGGTCTCCTACAATGAGCAGTTCTTC
NA TRBD1 TRBJ1-2 TRBV28 CASSSSFRDRIMNGYTF TGTGCCAGCAGTTCTTCATTCCGGGACAGGATCATGAATGGCTACACCTTC
NA NA TRBJ1-6 TRBV7-9 CASSHSWQDNSPLHF TGTGCCAGCAGCCATAGTTGGCAGGATAATTCACCCCTCCACTTT
once TRBD1 TRBJ1-1 TRBV6-5 CASSSPGTGDTEAFF TGTGCCAGCAGTTCCCCCGGGACAGGGGACACTGAAGCTTTCTTT
NA TRBD2 TRBJ2-3 TRBV11-3 CASSLDSGGDDVDTQYF TGTGCCAGCAGCTTGGATTCGGGAGGCGACGATGTCGATACGCAGTATTTT
once NA TRBJ2-3 TRBV19 CASSIDSGTPYSTDTQYF TGTGCCAGTAGTATAGATTCTGGGACACCTTATAGCACAGATACGCAGTATTTT
NA TRBD2 TRBJ2-1 TRBV29-1 CSVDSRGSYNEQFF TGCAGCGTTGACTCGCGGGGGTCCTACAATGAGCAGTTCTTC
once TRBD1 TRBJ1-5 TRBV9 CASSGDSLSNQPQHF TGTGCCAGCAGCGGGGACAGCCTTAGCAATCAGCCCCAGCATTTT
few TRBD2 TRBJ2-2 TRBV6-5 CASTGTSWNTGELFF TGTGCCAGCACGGGGACTAGCTGGAACACCGGGGAGCTGTTTTTT
NA TRBD1 TRBJ2-7 TRBV19 CASSPTGSLYEQYF TGTGCCAGTAGTCCGACAGGGTCCCTTTACGAGCAGTACTTC
NA TRBD2 TRBJ2-5 TRBV29-1 CSVLAGDGETQYF TGCAGCGTTTTAGCGGGAGATGGAGAGACCCAGTACTTC
NA NA TRBJ1-4 TRBV5-5 CASSLISGEKLFF TGTGCCAGCAGCTTGATTAGCGGTGAAAAACTGTTTTTT
NA NA TRBJ2-5 TRBV6-5 CASSYSSGLGETQYF TGTGCCAGCAGTTACTCGAGTGGGCTCGGAGAGACCCAGTACTTC
NA NA TRBJ1-6 TRBV6-6 CASSLSSSYNSPLHF TGTGCCAGCAGCCTTAGCAGCTCCTATAATTCACCCCTCCACTTT
NA TRBD2 TRBJ2-1 TRBV5-5 CASTPTSGGIYNEQFF TGTGCCAGCACGCCCACCAGCGGGGGGATTTACAATGAGCAGTTCTTC
NA NA TRBJ2-1 TRBV21-1 CASSTGFRGHPYNEQFF TGTGCCAGCAGCACGGGATTCAGGGGTCATCCCTACAATGAGCAGTTCTTC
NA TRBD2 TRBJ2-7 TRBV5-1 CASSIGLAGRLYEQYF TGCGCCAGCAGCATCGGACTAGCGGGGAGATTATACGAGCAGTACTTC
NA TRBD1 TRBJ2-3 TRBV28 CASSSDRKFADTQYF TGTGCCAGCAGTTCGGACAGGAAATTTGCAGATACGCAGTATTTT
NA NA TRBJ2-5 TRBV11-2 CASSLVASEGETQYF TGTGCCAGCAGCTTAGTTGCTAGCGAGGGAGAGACCCAGTACTTC
NA TRBD2 TRBJ2-5 TRBV7-7 CASSPQGGGGETQYF TGTGCTAGCAGCCCCCAGGGCGGGGGTGGAGAGACCCAGTACTTC
once NA TRBJ1-4 TRBV5-6 CASSPGAGLGEKLFF TGTGCCAGCAGCCCTGGGGCAGGGTTGGGTGAAAAACTGTTTTTT
NA TRBD2 TRBJ2-3 TRBV9 CASSPRTSEDTQYF TGTGCCAGCAGCCCCAGGACTAGTGAAGATACGCAGTATTTT
NA NA TRBJ2-7 TRBV27 CASSLSGVHYEQYF TGTGCCAGCAGTTTATCAGGGGTTCACTACGAGCAGTACTTC
NA NA TRBJ2-7 TRBV21-1 CASRGKVPGEQYF TGTGCCAGCAGAGGCAAAGTCCCGGGCGAGCAGTACTTC
NA TRBD1 TRBJ2-1 TRBV28 CASSFRTGNGNEQFF TGTGCCAGCAGTTTTAGGACAGGGAATGGCAATGAGCAGTTCTTC
NA NA TRBJ1-4 TRBV11-2 CASSLEWQEGEKLFF TGTGCCAGCAGCTTAGAATGGCAGGAAGGTGAAAAACTGTTTTTT
NA NA TRBJ2-5 TRBV28 CASSSPTPQETQYF TGTGCCAGCAGTTCCCCGACACCCCAAGAGACCCAGTACTTC
NA NA TRBJ1-2 TRBV5-1 CASSLFRAGYGYTF TGCGCCAGCAGCTTGTTCAGGGCTGGCTATGGCTACACCTTC
once NA TRBJ1-6 TRBV7-9 CASSLGQGTSPLHF TGTGCCAGCAGCTTAGGGCAGGGGACTTCACCCCTCCACTTT
NA NA TRBJ1-2 TRBV29-1 CSGAGDGYTF TGCAGCGGGGCAGGGGATGGCTACACCTTC
NA TRBD2 TRBJ2-1 TRBV5-1 CASSLVRLAGLSGTYNEQFF TGCGCCAGCAGCTTGGTTAGGCTAGCGGGCCTATCGGGGACCTACAATGAGCAGTTCTTC
NA TRBD2 TRBJ2-5 TRBV27 CASRTTLLADSQETQYF TGTGCCAGCAGAACAACCCTACTAGCGGATAGCCAAGAGACCCAGTACTTC
NA TRBD2 TRBJ2-7 TRBV19 CASSIDGRLEQYF TGTGCCAGTAGTATAGACGGGAGGCTCGAGCAGTACTTC
NA TRBD1 TRBJ1-2 TRBV28 CASSSLTGRNGYTF TGTGCCAGCAGTTCCCTGACAGGGAGGAATGGCTACACCTTC
NA NA TRBJ2-3 TRBV29-1 CSVEVVLSTDTQYF TGCAGCGTTGAAGTAGTCCTCAGCACAGATACGCAGTATTTT
NA TRBD2 TRBJ2-3 TRBV2 CASSELLARNTQYF TGTGCCAGCAGTGAATTACTAGCGAGGAATACGCAGTATTTT